This section outlines one T cell receptor beta chain sequence together with its context. The junction and the germline gene differ at one end; a read error may be behind it. The repertoire was sequenced with immunoSEQ multiplex PCR; TCRdb's copy has only in-frame clones and lacks some. The sample lists about 47,000 clones; about 95% were seen once. This sample was included in a study of graft-versus-host responses after intestinal transplantation. This CDR3 comprises 14 residues. The V gene's germline CDR1 is KGHSH and CDR2 LQKENI. Sequencing used PBMCs, obtained about 350 days after intestinal transplant. This sequence joins TRBV18 and TRBJ1-6, with 7 bases matching TRBD1. This TCR was sampled from a human patient who received an intestinal transplant, so some T cells may come from the graft donor. CDR3 DNA sequence: TGTGCCAGCTCACAGGGACAGTATACTTCACCCCTCCACTTT. Translation gives CASSQGQYTSPLHF.